The rows below give T cell receptor beta chains drawn from one sample of a study of blood T cells in healthy people across ages. MiXCR, applied by TCRdb to the 5' RACE reads, yields one record per CDR3 protein. The sample has hundreds of thousands of distinct CDR3 sequences; 58% are singletons. The sequencing input was blood. These receptors came from a man aged 25-45 years in good health. Both conserved end residues are trimmed from each CDR3. Each record gives: V gene, J gene, CDR3 protein.

V gene: TRBV10-3
J gene: TRBJ2-5
CDR3 protein: AIRQGEETQY

V gene: TRBV18
J gene: TRBJ2-4
CDR3 protein: ASSPIVGGENIQY

V gene: TRBV7-3
J gene: TRBJ2-5
CDR3 protein: ASSQSGLGGTQY

V gene: TRBV7-6
J gene: TRBJ2-1
CDR3 protein: ASSLRREGRNEQF

V gene: TRBV5-4
J gene: TRBJ2-6
CDR3 protein: ASSSGGGYGANVLT

V gene: TRBV5-1
J gene: TRBJ2-1
CDR3 protein: ASSLDWDNEQF

V gene: TRBV20-1
J gene: TRBJ1-5
CDR3 protein: SARTERNQPQH

V gene: TRBV20-1
J gene: TRBJ2-7
CDR3 protein: SAPTRVSYEQY

V gene: TRBV29-1
J gene: TRBJ2-5
CDR3 protein: SVPLTGGETQY

V gene: TRBV11-2
J gene: TRBJ2-1
CDR3 protein: ASSLDQGPAFDEQF

V gene: TRBV29-1
J gene: TRBJ2-1
CDR3 protein: GVEGVLGSNEQF

V gene: TRBV4-3
J gene: TRBJ1-2
CDR3 protein: ASSQGAKTGYT

V gene: TRBV11-1
J gene: TRBJ2-1
CDR3 protein: ASSLRPGGRVSYNEQF

V gene: TRBV3-1
J gene: TRBJ1-6
CDR3 protein: ASSPDRGGYYNSPLH

V gene: TRBV7-9
J gene: TRBJ2-5
CDR3 protein: ASTHSLQETQY

V gene: TRBV30
J gene: NA
CDR3 protein: AWSRALWEGLKETQY

V gene: TRBV6-2/TRBV6-3
J gene: TRBJ2-1
CDR3 protein: AGGGSSYNEQF

V gene: TRBV29-1
J gene: TRBJ1-2
CDR3 protein: SVRDRAHPNYGYT

V gene: TRBV12-3/TRBV12-4
J gene: TRBJ2-1
CDR3 protein: ASSKGGNINEQF

V gene: TRBV7-2
J gene: TRBJ2-1
CDR3 protein: ASSLESEVLYNEQF

V gene: TRBV29-1
J gene: TRBJ1-1
CDR3 protein: SGIWGGTEAF

V gene: TRBV20-1
J gene: TRBJ2-5
CDR3 protein: SARVDLLGETQY

V gene: TRBV6-5
J gene: TRBJ2-1
CDR3 protein: ASTTLSGRTYNEQF

V gene: TRBV2
J gene: TRBJ2-1
CDR3 protein: ASRQSGGHNNEQF

V gene: TRBV6-1
J gene: TRBJ2-1
CDR3 protein: ASSDWSGEGYNEQF

V gene: TRBV27
J gene: TRBJ2-7
CDR3 protein: ASSLRDGSSYEQY

V gene: TRBV4-3
J gene: TRBJ2-5
CDR3 protein: ASSYGTSGRETQY

V gene: TRBV6-1
J gene: TRBJ2-6
CDR3 protein: ASVGGGTGANVLT

V gene: TRBV29-1
J gene: TRBJ2-7
CDR3 protein: SVEGHGKISDYEQY

V gene: TRBV15
J gene: TRBJ1-5
CDR3 protein: ATSRGGQPGQPQH

V gene: TRBV7-2
J gene: NA
CDR3 protein: ASSQDGFSEQY

V gene: TRBV20-1
J gene: TRBJ1-1
CDR3 protein: STPRGAGTEAF

V gene: TRBV3-1
J gene: TRBJ2-7
CDR3 protein: ASSLQPLTSESSYEQY

V gene: TRBV9
J gene: TRBJ1-6
CDR3 protein: ASSAPGQGFRSPLH

V gene: TRBV7-9
J gene: TRBJ2-7
CDR3 protein: ATSGSRAYEQY

V gene: TRBV6-1
J gene: TRBJ1-2
CDR3 protein: ASSEVFGFFGYGYT

V gene: TRBV20-1
J gene: TRBJ1-2
CDR3 protein: SAVGTDRSYGYT

V gene: TRBV5-1
J gene: TRBJ2-1
CDR3 protein: ASSLASGSDEQF

V gene: TRBV5-1
J gene: TRBJ2-1
CDR3 protein: ASRATGSLNEQF

V gene: TRBV7-2
J gene: TRBJ1-2
CDR3 protein: ASSLSPENYGYT

V gene: TRBV7-9
J gene: TRBJ2-3
CDR3 protein: ASRQRSSGTDTQY

V gene: TRBV29-1
J gene: TRBJ2-1
CDR3 protein: SVEVLGAYNEQF

V gene: TRBV28
J gene: TRBJ2-3
CDR3 protein: ASSLLGARSTQY

V gene: TRBV11-1
J gene: TRBJ2-7
CDR3 protein: ASSSGGYGYEQY

V gene: TRBV20-1
J gene: TRBJ1-1
CDR3 protein: SARSTYRGEAF

V gene: TRBV25-1
J gene: TRBJ2-1
CDR3 protein: AATWDSPGNNEQF

V gene: TRBV5-1
J gene: TRBJ2-7
CDR3 protein: ASSLDGGRGIYEQY

V gene: TRBV4-3
J gene: TRBJ2-1
CDR3 protein: ASSPTILLPGGTSAYNEQF

V gene: TRBV20-1
J gene: TRBJ2-7
CDR3 protein: SAVGRDEQY

V gene: TRBV7-2
J gene: TRBJ2-7
CDR3 protein: ASSLARAGGNEQY

V gene: TRBV11-2
J gene: TRBJ2-3
CDR3 protein: ASSPRDRGLRTDTQY

V gene: TRBV20-1
J gene: TRBJ2-4
CDR3 protein: SASPRTGISIQY

V gene: TRBV7-2
J gene: NA
CDR3 protein: ASSPLGSYNEQY

V gene: TRBV7-8
J gene: TRBJ2-7
CDR3 protein: ASSLDRGHEQY

V gene: TRBV12-3/TRBV12-4
J gene: TRBJ2-7
CDR3 protein: ASSLEGGEQWKAMKQY

V gene: TRBV5-1
J gene: TRBJ2-1
CDR3 protein: ASSLALPPDEQF

V gene: TRBV29-1
J gene: TRBJ2-1
CDR3 protein: SVERLAEMGNEQF

V gene: TRBV12-3/TRBV12-4
J gene: TRBJ1-5
CDR3 protein: ASSRSQGAVQPQH

V gene: TRBV4-1
J gene: TRBJ2-7
CDR3 protein: ASSQKDAYEQY

V gene: TRBV5-1
J gene: NA
CDR3 protein: ASSSGLGVGEQY